These T cell receptor beta chains were read from a single sample in a study of control samples from healthy donors and cancer patients. Profiling relied on immunoSEQ multiplex PCR, and the TCRdb table lists in-frame clones only, not all of them. The sample has about 85,000 clones; around nine tenths are singletons. Input material: blood. The receptors come from a woman between 18 and 30 years old in good health. CDR3s include the opening cysteine and the closing phenylalanine or tryptophan.

V gene | CDR3 protein
TRBV5-1 | CASSLWDRGSGNTIYF
TRBV19 | CASWTNGYTF
TRBV12-3/TRBV12-4 | CASSSRGAYEQYF
TRBV10-3 | CAISDSERVFQPQHF
TRBV7-8 | CASSLIRNTEAFF
TRBV27 | CASSLWRLKGEAFF
TRBV12-3/TRBV12-4 | CATQGRSYGYTF
TRBV20-1 | CSASLSLWLSNTEAFF
TRBV5-1 | CASSLNYPSTEAFF
TRBV7-9 | CASSLRTGGKPGNTIYF
TRBV9 | CASSVESGTEAFF
TRBV27 | CASSSRGRGGELFF
TRBV7-2 | CASSFGFSTYTIYF
TRBV13 | CASSLGGAGRETQYF
TRBV6-5 | CASSGFWGGETQYF
TRBV5-1 | CASSASGSSGNTIYF